This TCR beta chain derives from a study of T cells after posttransplantation cyclophosphamide. General study results and limits: Recipient CMV seropositivity and CMV reactivation strongly tracked TRB clonality. TRB overlap between skin or GI tissue T cells and blood was limited. Donor CD8+ memory clones often dominated recipient blood repertoires at later times.

This clone was observed at least ten times. The antigen remains unidentified. The protocol was immunoSEQ multiplex PCR, while the TCRdb copy is restricted to in-frame clones and leaves out a portion. The repertoire consists of approximately 10,000 clones, none detected only once. Germline assignment: CDR1 KGHSH and CDR2 LQKENI. V lost 3 bases, J lost 5 bases, and 4 bases lay in between. The CDR3 loop spans 11 amino acids. Treatment was busulfan-fludarabine conditioning, a marrow graft, and cyclophosphamide on days +3 and +4. The receptor was derived from a male patient aged 50 to 59 who received an allogeneic stem cell transplant from a related donor and was CMV-positive. The graft donor may have given rise to some T cells. The sample was PBMCs, taken less than 370 days after allogeneic stem cell transplant with posttransplant cyclophosphamide. V is TRBV18 and J is TRBJ2-5; D remains ambiguous. In nucleotides, the CDR3 is TGTGCCAGCTCACCGTCGGAGACCCAGTACTTC. It translates to CASSPSETQYF.